This T cell receptor (beta chain) was sequenced during a study of blood T cell repertoires in COVID-19. Germline CDR1 reads SEHNR; CDR2 reads FQNEAQ (reference sequence). The length of the CDR3 is 13 residues. The V segment lost 5 bases and the J segment 3 bases; nucleotides outside the gene matches: 2. The authors' processing: How many nucleated cells were present was estimated from reference gene primer amplification. Data came from immunoSEQ multiplex PCR; TCRdb stores just in-frame clones and leaves some out. V, J and clone size are those of that table, while D and trimming were read from the DNA. The sample has a few hundred thousand clones, approximately 85% seen once.

This TCR came from a woman between 50 and 59 years old who had recovered from COVID-19. The sample was PBMCs or T cells enriched from blood (not recorded which). The rearrangement uses TRBV7-9 and TRBJ2-7; 9 nucleotides align to TRBD2. CDR3 sequence: CASSPSGNYEQYF. The DNA for the CDR3 is TGTGCCAGCAGCCCTAGCGGGAACTACGAGCAGTACTTC.